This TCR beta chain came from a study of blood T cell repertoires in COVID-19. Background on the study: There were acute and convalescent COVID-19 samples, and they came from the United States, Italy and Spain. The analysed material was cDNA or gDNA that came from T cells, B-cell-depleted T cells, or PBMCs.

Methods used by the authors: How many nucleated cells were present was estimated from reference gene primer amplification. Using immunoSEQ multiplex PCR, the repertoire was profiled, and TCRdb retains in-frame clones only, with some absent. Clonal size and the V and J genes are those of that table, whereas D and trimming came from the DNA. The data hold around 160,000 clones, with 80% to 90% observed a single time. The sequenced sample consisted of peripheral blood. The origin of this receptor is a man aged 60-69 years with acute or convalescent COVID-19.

DNA of the CDR3: TGCGCCAGCAGCCCCCAGGGTATTAGGAGCACCGGGGAGCTGTTTTTT. Its protein is CASSPQGIRSTGELFF. The chain combines TRBV5-1 with TRBJ2-2; possible D gene TRBD1, 5 bases. In germline, CDR1 is SGHRS, CDR2 YFSETQ. The ends were cut back, 4 bases at V and 4 bases at J, with 17 bases in the middle. CDR3 length: 16 amino acids.